The rows below give T cell receptor beta chains drawn from one sample of a study of response to subunit inactivated influenza vaccine. TCRdb re-called the RT-PCR reads through MiXCR, storing one row per CDR3 protein. The sample holds around 750,000 distinct CDR3 sequences; around 21% are singletons and the top ten take 10% to 13%. The specimen was PBMCs from blood, collected around 5 days after vaccination. All receptors come from a man aged 50 to 59 who received an inactivated influenza vaccine. The CDR3 runs from the conserved cysteine through the conserved F or W. D genes are given only for firm matches. Size is stated for part of the rows, as once, few or many counts, or as a class when the clone is expanded.

.	.	TRBJ1-2	TRBV6-5	TGTGCCACCAGGACCAGCTATGGCTACACCTTC	CATRTSYGYTF
.	.	TRBJ2-5	TRBV4-3	TGCGCCAGCAGCTCCCTGGGCGGTAAAGAGACCCAGTACTTC	CASSSLGGKETQYF
.	.	TRBJ2-7	TRBV15	TGTGCCACCAGCGCAGGTGGGGGGACCTCCTACGAGCAGTACTTC	CATSAGGGTSYEQYF
.	.	TRBJ2-1	TRBV15	TGTGCCACCAGCAGCCGAGGGGTAGATCCCAGCTCCTACAATGAGCAGTTCTTC	CATSSRGVDPSSYNEQFF
.	.	TRBJ1-2	TRBV9	TGTGCCATCAGCGTAGAGTCCACTAACTATGGCTACACCTTC	CAISVESTNYGYTF
.	TRBD2	TRBJ2-1	TRBV7-2	TGTGCCAGCAGCCTATCGGGACTAGCGGGTGAGGACAATGAGCAGTTCTTC	CASSLSGLAGEDNEQFF
.	TRBD2	TRBJ2-7	TRBV10-2	TGCGCCAGCAGTGGGCAGGGAGGGGCCTACGAGCAGTACTTC	CASSGQGGAYEQYF
.	.	TRBJ1-5	TRBV7-2	TGTGCCAGCAGCTTAGTTGGGGGGTCTGGCAATCAGCCCCAGCATTTT	CASSLVGGSGNQPQHF
.	.	TRBJ2-2	TRBV12-3/TRBV12-4	TGTGCCAGCAGTTTAAGCAGGGTAACTGGGGAGCTGTTTTTT	CASSLSRVTGELFF
.	.	TRBJ2-1	TRBV28	TGTGCCAGCAGTTTCTCGGGACGAGCCTACAATGAGCAGTTCTTC	CASSFSGRAYNEQFF
few	.	TRBJ1-2	TRBV5-4	TGTGCCAGCAGCTGGACAGCCGGTAACTATGGCTACACCTTC	CASSWTAGNYGYTF
few	.	TRBJ1-1	TRBV29-1	TGCAGCGTTTATCAGGGACAGAACACTGAAGCTTTCTTT	CSVYQGQNTEAFF
few	TRBD1	TRBJ2-6	TRBV5-1	TGCGCCAGCAGAGGGACAGCTTTCGCCTCTGGGGCCAACGTCCTGACTTTC	CASRGTAFASGANVLTF